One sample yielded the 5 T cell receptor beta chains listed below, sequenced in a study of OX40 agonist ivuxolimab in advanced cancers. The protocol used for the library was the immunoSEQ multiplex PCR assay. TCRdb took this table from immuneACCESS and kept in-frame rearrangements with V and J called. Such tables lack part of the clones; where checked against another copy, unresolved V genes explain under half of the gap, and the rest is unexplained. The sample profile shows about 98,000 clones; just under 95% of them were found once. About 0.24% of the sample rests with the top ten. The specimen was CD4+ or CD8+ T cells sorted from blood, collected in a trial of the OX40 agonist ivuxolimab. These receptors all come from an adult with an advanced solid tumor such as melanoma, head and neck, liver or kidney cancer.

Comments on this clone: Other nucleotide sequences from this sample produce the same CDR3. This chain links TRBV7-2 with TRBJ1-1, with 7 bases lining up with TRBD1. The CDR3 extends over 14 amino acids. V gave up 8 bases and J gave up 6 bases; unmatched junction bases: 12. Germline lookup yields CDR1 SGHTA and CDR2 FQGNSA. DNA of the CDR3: TGTGCCAGCTCGGGTCAGGGGGGGAATGCTGAAGCTTTCTTT. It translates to CASSGQGGNAEAFF.

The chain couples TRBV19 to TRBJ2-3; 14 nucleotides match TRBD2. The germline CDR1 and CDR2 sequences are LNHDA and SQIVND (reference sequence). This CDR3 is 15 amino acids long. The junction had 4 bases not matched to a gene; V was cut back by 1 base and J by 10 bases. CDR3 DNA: TGTGCCAGTAGTATAGGGGGACTAGCGGGAGTGGCGCAGTATTTT. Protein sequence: CASSIGGLAGVAQYF.

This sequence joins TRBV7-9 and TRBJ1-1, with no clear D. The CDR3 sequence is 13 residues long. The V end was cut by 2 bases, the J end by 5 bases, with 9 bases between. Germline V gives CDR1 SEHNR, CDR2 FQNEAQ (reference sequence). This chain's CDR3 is CASSLKGETEAFF. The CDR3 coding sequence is TGTGCCAGCAGCTTAAAGGGAGAAACTGAAGCTTTCTTT.

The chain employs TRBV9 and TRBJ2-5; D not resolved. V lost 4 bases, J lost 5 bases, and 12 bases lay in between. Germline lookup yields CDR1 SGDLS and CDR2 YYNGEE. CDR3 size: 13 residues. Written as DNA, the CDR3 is TGTGCCAGCAGCCCACGCTTGGGGGAGACCCAGTACTTC. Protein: CASSPRLGETQYF. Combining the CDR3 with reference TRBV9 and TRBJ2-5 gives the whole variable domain DSGVTQTPKHLITATGQRVTLRCSPRSGDLSVYWYQQSLDQGLQFLIQYYNGEERAKGNILERFSAQQFPDLHSELNLSSLELGDSALYFCASSPRLGETQYFGPGTRLLVL.

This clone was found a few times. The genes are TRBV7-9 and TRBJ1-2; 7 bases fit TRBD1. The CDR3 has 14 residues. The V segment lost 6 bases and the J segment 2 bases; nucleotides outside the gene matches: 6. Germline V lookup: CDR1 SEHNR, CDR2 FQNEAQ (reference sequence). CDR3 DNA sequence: TGTGCCAGCAGTCGCGGGACAGACAACTATGGCTACACCTTC. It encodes CASSRGTDNYGYTF.